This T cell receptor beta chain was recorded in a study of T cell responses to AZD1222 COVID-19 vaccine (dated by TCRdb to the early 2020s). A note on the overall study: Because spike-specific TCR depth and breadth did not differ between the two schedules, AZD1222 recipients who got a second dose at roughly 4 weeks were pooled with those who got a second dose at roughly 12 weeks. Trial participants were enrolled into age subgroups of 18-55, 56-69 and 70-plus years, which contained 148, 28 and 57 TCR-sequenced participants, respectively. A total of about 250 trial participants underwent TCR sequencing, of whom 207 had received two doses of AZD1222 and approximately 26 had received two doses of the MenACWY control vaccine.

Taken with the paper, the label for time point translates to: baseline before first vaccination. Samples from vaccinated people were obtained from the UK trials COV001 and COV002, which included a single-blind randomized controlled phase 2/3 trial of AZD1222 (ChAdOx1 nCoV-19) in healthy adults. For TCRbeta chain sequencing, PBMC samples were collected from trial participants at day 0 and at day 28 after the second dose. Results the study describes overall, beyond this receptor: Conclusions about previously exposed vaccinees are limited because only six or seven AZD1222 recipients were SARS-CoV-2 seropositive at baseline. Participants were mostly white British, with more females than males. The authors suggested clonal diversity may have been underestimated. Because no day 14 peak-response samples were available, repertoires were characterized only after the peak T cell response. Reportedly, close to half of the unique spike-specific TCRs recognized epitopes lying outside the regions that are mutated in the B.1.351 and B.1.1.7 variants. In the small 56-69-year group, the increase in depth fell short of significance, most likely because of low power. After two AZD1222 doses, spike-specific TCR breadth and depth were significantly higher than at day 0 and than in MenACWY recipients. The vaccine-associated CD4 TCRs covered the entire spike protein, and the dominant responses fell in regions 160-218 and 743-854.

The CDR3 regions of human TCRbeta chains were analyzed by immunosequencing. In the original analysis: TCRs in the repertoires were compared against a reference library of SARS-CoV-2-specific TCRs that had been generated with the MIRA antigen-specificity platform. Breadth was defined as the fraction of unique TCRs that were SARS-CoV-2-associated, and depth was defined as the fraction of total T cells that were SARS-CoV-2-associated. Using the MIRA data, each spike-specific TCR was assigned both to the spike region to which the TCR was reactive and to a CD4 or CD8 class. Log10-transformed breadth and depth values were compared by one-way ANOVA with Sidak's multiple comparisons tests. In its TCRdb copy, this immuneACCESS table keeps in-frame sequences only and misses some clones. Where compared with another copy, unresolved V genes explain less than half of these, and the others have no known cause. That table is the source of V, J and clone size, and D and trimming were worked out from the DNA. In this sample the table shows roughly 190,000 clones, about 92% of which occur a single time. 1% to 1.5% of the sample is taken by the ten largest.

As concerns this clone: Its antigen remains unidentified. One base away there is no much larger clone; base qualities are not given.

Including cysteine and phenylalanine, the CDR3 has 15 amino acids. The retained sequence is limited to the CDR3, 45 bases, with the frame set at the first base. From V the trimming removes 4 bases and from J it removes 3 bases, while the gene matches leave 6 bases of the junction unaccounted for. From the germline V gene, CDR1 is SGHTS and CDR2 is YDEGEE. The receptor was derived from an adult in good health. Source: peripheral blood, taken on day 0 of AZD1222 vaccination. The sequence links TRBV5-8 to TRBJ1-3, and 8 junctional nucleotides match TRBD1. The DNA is TGTGCCAGCAGCCGGACAGGGTTTTTTGGAAACACCATATATTTT. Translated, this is CASSRTGFFGNTIYF.